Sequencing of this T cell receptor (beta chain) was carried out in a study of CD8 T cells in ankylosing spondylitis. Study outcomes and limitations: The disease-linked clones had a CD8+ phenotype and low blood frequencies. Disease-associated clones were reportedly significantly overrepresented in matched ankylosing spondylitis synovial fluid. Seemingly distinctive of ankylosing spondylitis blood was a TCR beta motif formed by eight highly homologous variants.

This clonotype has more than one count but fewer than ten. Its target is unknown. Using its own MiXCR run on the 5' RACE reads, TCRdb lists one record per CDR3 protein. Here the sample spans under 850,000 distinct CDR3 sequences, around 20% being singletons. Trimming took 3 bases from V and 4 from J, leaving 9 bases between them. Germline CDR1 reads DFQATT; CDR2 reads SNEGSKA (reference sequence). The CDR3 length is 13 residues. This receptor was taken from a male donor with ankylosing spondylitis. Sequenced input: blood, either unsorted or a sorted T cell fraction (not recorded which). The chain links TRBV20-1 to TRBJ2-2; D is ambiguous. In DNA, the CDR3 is TGCAGTGCTAGGGGGTCGAGCACCGGGGAGCTGTTTTTT. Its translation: CSARGSSTGELFF.